This T cell receptor beta chain was identified in a study of cytomegalovirus exposure and HLA in healthy donors. Study context: The early release's HLA-typed donors yielded approximately 81 million unique TCRs.

The CDR3 has 13 residues. Deletions cut 5 bases from V and 5 bases from J, with 12 bases between. The germline gives CDR1 MNHEY, CDR2 SMNVEV (reference sequence). Study-wide findings and caveats: In vitro data verified a few CMV-associated chains as specific for CMV antigens. An Asian-associated ancestry cluster reportedly showed fewer N-insertions than the roughly 600-donor mean in a later analysis. The study reported that TCR beta sequences accurately predicted HLA-A and HLA-B alleles in most subjects.

A multiplex PCR was run with 60 Vbeta primers and 13 Jbeta primers. Method: immunoSEQ multiplex PCR; TCRdb's copy keeps in-frame clones and lacks some. The repertoire holds hundreds of thousands of clones, approximately 84% seen once, with 0.58% in the top ten. About this clone itself: Its target is not known.

This chain joins TRBV27 and TRBJ2-5; D gene ambiguous. The specimen was PBMCs. The sequence came from a woman aged 40 to 55 in good health and CMV-seronegative. CDR3 sequence reads: CASSPFEAETQYF. The CDR3 region has the DNA TGTGCCAGCAGTCCCTTCGAGGCCGAGACCCAGTACTTC.